Listed here are 16 T cell receptor beta chains from one sample, sequenced in a study of CD8+ T cells in alopecia areata. Extraction and reverse transcription of RNA yielded cDNA as the sequencing template. The method was immunoSEQ multiplex PCR; TCRdb's version includes in-frame clones alone and lacks a portion of them. The sample holds some 200,000 clones, about three fifths seen once. Treatment of the sample: oral pan-JAK inhibitor, 5-10 mg twice daily. Source: CD8+ T cells sorted from blood, taken at week 24, from a patient treated with tofacitinib. The receptor source for this set is a human donor with alopecia areata.

The rearrangement links TRBV6-5 to TRBJ2-5; D gene ambiguous. The V gene lost 3 bases and the J gene lost 6 bases, with 5 bases spanning the gap. Per the germline V gene, CDR1 is MNHEY and CDR2 is SVGAGI. The CDR3 loop spans 11 amino acids. The CDR3 here is CASSYKKTQYF. The CDR3 coding sequence is TGTGCCAGCAGTTATAAAAAGACCCAGTACTTC.

In this sample, this clone turned up a few times. The V gene is TRBV7-9, the J gene TRBJ2-7; 11 bases are shared with TRBD1. Per germline, CDR1 SEHNR and CDR2 FQNEAQ (reference sequence). Unmatched junction bases numbered 14, after V lost 5 bases and J lost 2 bases. The CDR3 contains 18 residues. The CDR3 coding sequence is TGTGCCAGCAGCCCGGGAGGTGGGTCGGGACAGGGGGCCTACGAGCAGTACTTC. Its translation is CASSPGGGSGQGAYEQYF.

The chain employs TRBV30 and TRBJ1-2, with D perhaps TRBD1 (5 bases). Looked up from germline, CDR1 is GTSNPN and CDR2 is SVGIG (reference sequence). Trimming removed 0 bases from V and 3 bases from J, with 8 bases in between. CDR3 length equals 13 residues. The CDR3 DNA is TGTGCCTGGAGTGTACGGGGGGACTATGGCTACACCTTC. This sequence encodes CAWSVRGDYGYTF.

The chain links TRBV30 to TRBJ2-5; D is perhaps TRBD1 (5 bases). Trimming took 3 bases from V and 4 from J, leaving 15 bases between them. Germline V gene data show CDR1 as GTSNPN and CDR2 as SVGIG (reference sequence). CDR3 length: 14 residues. The CDR3, as DNA: TGTGCCTGGAGGGTTCTGGGAAGGGGAGAGACCCAGTACTTC. Translating gives CAWRVLGRGETQYF.

The chain recombines TRBV12-5 with TRBJ2-5; 8 positions match TRBD2. This CDR3 has 12 amino acids. Losses at the gene ends were 9 bases for V and 4 bases for J; bases not matched to a gene: 4. Germline CDR1 is LGHNT and CDR2 is FRNRAP. The CDR3 protein is CASTGLGETQYF. The CDR3, as DNA: TGTGCTAGCACGGGACTAGGAGAGACCCAGTACTTC. Filled out from reference TRBV12-5 and TRBJ2-5, the complete variable domain reads DARVTQTPRHKVTEMGQEVTMRCQPILGHNTVFWYRQTMMQGLELLAYFRNRAPLDDSGMPKDRFSAEMPDATLATLKIQPSEPRDSAVYFCASTGLGETQYFGPGTRLLVL.

This clone was detected once. The chain carries TRBV7-6 and TRBJ2-5; no reliable D call. The CDR3 length is 15 residues. Germline assignment: CDR1 SGHVS and CDR2 FNYEAQ. Trimming removed 1 base from V and 5 bases from J, with 14 bases in between. CDR3 in amino acids: CASSLGDAWWETQYF. CDR3 coding DNA: TGTGCCAGCAGCTTAGGAGACGCTTGGTGGGAGACCCAGTACTTC.

In regard to this clone: The identical CDR3 is also encoded by other nucleotide sequences in the sample. The chain combines TRBV5-6 with TRBJ1-6; no firm D call. Germline values: CDR1 SGHDT, CDR2 YYEEEE. The CDR3 is 12 amino acids. V was pared by 4 bases and J by 9 bases, with 8 bases between. This chain's CDR3 is CASSLGSSPLHF. Here the CDR3 DNA reads TGTGCCAGCAGCCTGGGGAGTTCACCCCTCCACTTT.

The chain joins TRBV29-1 to TRBJ1-1, with D unresolved. With 8 bases removed from V and 4 bases from J, the gap between germline ends came to 8 bases. Germline V gene sequence: CDR1 SQVTM, CDR2 ANQGSEA. CDR3 size: 10 residues. The CDR3 spells CSTISTEAFF. The CDR3 bases are TGCAGCACCATAAGCACTGAAGCTTTCTTT.

The V gene is TRBV15, the J gene TRBJ1-2; D possibly corresponds to TRBD1 (5 bases). The V gene lost 8 bases and the J gene lost 4 bases, with 17 bases spanning the gap. The germline V gene encodes CDR1 LNHNV and CDR2 YYDKDF (reference sequence). The CDR3 loop spans 14 amino acids. CDR3 nucleotide sequence: TGTGCCACCCAGACGGGGGAAGGATTCTATGGCTACACCTTC. The encoded protein is CATQTGEGFYGYTF.

V usage is TRBV6-5 and J usage is TRBJ2-5, with D possibly being TRBD1 (6 bases). The CDR3 extends over 13 amino acids. Trimming shortened V by 2 bases and J by 5 bases, and 9 bases separated the two germline ends. The germline CDR1 and CDR2 sequences are MNHEY and SVGAGI. The CDR3 bases are TGTGCCAGCAGTTACACAGGGATGGAGACCCAGTACTTC. It encodes CASSYTGMETQYF.

This clone was picked up a small number of times. V usage is TRBV27 and J usage is TRBJ2-2; D ambiguous. Germline assignment: CDR1 MNHEY and CDR2 SMNVEV (reference sequence). This CDR3 is 13 amino acids long. Trimming left V 3 bases short and J 1 base short, with 3 bases between. The CDR3 here is CASSFGNTGELFF. DNA for the CDR3: TGTGCCAGCAGTTTTGGGAACACCGGGGAGCTGTTTTTT.

This chain links TRBV2 with TRBJ1-5; 11 positions agree with TRBD1. Unmatched junction bases numbered 5, after V lost 5 bases and J lost 5 bases. This CDR3 contains 15 residues. Germline-derived CDR1 and CDR2 are SNHLY and FYNNEI. The CDR3 DNA reads TGTGCCAGCAGTACCCGGACAGGGGGCGATCAGCCCCAGCATTTT. Encoded protein: CASSTRTGGDQPQHF.

The V and J genes are TRBV13 and TRBJ2-4, with a possible D match to TRBD2 (6 bases). The germline V gene has CDR1 PRHDT and CDR2 FYEKMQ (reference sequence). Deletions cut 4 bases from V and 5 bases from J, with 12 bases between. The CDR3 totals 14 residues. CDR3 region: CASSSGLQQNIQYF. For the CDR3, the DNA is TGTGCCAGCAGCTCGGGACTCCAACAAAACATTCAGTACTTC.

CDR3 coding DNA: TGTGCCAGCAGCTCCCCCCGGGGTAACACTGAAGCTTTCTTT. Protein: CASSSPRGNTEAFF. The chain combines TRBV5-6 with TRBJ1-1; D not certain. The CDR3 is made up of 14 amino acids. V shed 3 bases and J shed 2 bases, with 11 bases lying between them. Germline V lookup: CDR1 SGHDT, CDR2 YYEEEE.

V usage is TRBV10-3 and J usage is TRBJ2-7, with 8 bases that match TRBD1. The V gene end was trimmed by 8 bases and the J gene end by 3 bases; junction bases not matched to a gene: 3. The CDR3 consists of 12 residues. Looked up from germline, CDR1 is ENHRY and CDR2 is SYGVKD. DNA for the CDR3: TGTGCCATCGGAGGACAGGGCTACGAGCAGTACTTC. It encodes CAIGGQGYEQYF.

This chain uses TRBV5-1 with TRBJ2-3, with unresolved D. Germline V gives CDR1 SGHRS, CDR2 YFSETQ. CDR3 length equals 16 residues. V lost 5 bases to trimming and J lost 1 base, with 17 bases between them. In nucleotides, the CDR3 is TGCGCCAGCAGGTGGGCCCCCCCTGCCCGCACAGATACGCAGTATTTT. The encoded protein is CASRWAPPARTDTQYF.